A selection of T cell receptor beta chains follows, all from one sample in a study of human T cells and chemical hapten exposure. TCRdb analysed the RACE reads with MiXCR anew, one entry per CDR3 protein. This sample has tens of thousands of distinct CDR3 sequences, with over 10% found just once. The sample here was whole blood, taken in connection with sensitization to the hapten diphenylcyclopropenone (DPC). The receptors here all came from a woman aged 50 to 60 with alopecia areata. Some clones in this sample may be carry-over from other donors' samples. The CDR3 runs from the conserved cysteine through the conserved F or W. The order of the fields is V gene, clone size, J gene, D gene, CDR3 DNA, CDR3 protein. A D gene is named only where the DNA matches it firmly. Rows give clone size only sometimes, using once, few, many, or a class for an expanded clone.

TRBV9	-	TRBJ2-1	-	TGTGCCAGCAGCGTAATGAGCGGTTACAATGAGCAGTTCTTC	CASSVMSGYNEQFF
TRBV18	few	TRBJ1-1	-	TGTGCCAGCTCACCCCACCCTCCCACGGGCCTCACTGAAGCTTTCTTT	CASSPHPPTGLTEAFF
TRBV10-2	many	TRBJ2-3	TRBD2	TGCGCCAGCAATGAGCGTAGAACTAGCGGCACAGATACGCAGTATTTT	CASNERRTSGTDTQYF
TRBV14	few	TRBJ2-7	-	TGTGCCAGCAGCCAAGGGGCCCCCTCGGAGCAGTACTTC	CASSQGAPSEQYF
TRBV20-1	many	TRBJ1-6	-	TGCAGTGCTAGAGCAGAGAAACCACAGGGACGGGGTTCACCCCTCCACTTT	CSARAEKPQGRGSPLHF
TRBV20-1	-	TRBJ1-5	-	TGCAGTGCTGCCCTGGGGATCAATCAGCCCCAGCATTTT	CSAALGINQPQHF
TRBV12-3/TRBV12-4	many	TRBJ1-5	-	TGTGCCAGCAGTCCGACTGTACAGGGTGTTGGCAATCAGCCCCAGCATTTT	CASSPTVQGVGNQPQHF
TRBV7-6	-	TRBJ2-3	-	TGTGCCAGCACCTCGGGGGGCACAGATACGCAGTATTTT	CASTSGGTDTQYF
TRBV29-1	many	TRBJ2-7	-	TGCAGCGTTCAGGCAGGGGTCGACGAGCAGTACTTC	CSVQAGVDEQYF
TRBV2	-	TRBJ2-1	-	TGTGCCAGCAGTGCATGGGGTGAGCAGTTCTTC	CASSAWGEQFF
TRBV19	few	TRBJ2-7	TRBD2	TGTGCCAGTAGCCCTGGGGCTAGCGGGAGGAGCTACGAGCAGTACTTC	CASSPGASGRSYEQYF
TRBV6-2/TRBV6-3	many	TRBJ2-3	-	TGTGCCAGCAGTCCCCCGGCTGGGGGGATTAGAGGCACAGATACGCAGTATTTT	CASSPPAGGIRGTDTQYF
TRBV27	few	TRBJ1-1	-	TGTGCCAGCAGACCACAGGGCCGCGGCACTGAAGCTTTCTTT	CASRPQGRGTEAFF
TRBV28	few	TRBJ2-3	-	TGTGCCAGCAGTTGGGGGGTCGCAGATACGCAGTATTTT	CASSWGVADTQYF
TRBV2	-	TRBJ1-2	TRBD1	TGTGCCAGCATTCCAACAGGGGGCTGGAACTATGGCTACACCTTC	CASIPTGGWNYGYTF
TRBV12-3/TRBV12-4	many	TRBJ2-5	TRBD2	TGTGCCAGCAGCCCTGGGACTAGCAAGCCGACCCAGTACTTC	CASSPGTSKPTQYF
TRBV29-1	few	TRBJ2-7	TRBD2	TGCAGCGTGACCCACACTAGCGGGAGCTCCGAGCAGTACTTC	CSVTHTSGSSEQYF
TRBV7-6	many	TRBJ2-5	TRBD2	TGTGCCAGCAGCCCCTCAGCGGGAGGAGAGACCCAGTACTTC	CASSPSAGGETQYF
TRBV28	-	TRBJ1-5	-	TGTGCCGGCAAGGCTGTGGGCAATCAGCCCCAGCATTTT	CAGKAVGNQPQHF
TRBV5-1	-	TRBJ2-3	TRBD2	TGCGCCAGCGGATTGCTAGCGGGTATCACAGATACGCAGTATTTT	CASGLLAGITDTQYF
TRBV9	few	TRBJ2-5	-	TGTGCCAGCAGCGTAGCGGGACAAGTTGAAGAGACCCAGTACTTC	CASSVAGQVEETQYF
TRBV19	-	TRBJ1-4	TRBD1	TGTGCCAGTAGTAACCCTGGACAGGGTGGTGAAAAACTGTTTTTT	CASSNPGQGGEKLFF
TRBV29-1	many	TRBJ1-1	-	TGCAGCGTTAGGTTGGGGAACACTGAAGCTTTCTTT	CSVRLGNTEAFF
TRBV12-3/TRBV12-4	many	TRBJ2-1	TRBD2	TGTGCCAGCAGTCCCCCCATAAGCGGGGACTACAATGAGCAGTTCTTC	CASSPPISGDYNEQFF
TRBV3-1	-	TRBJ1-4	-	TGTGCCAGCAGCCACCGGCTCCATGAAAAACTGTTTTTT	CASSHRLHEKLFF
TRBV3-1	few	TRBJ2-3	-	TGTGCCAGCAGCCAAGATGGAGCAGATGGGGGCACAGATACGCAGTATTTT	CASSQDGADGGTDTQYF
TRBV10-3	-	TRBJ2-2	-	TGTGCCAGTACACCTTCTGCGAACACCGGGGAGCTGTTTTTT	CASTPSANTGELFF
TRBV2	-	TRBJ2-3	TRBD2	TGTGCCAGCAGCGCCGGGACTAGCGGGAGGGCCCGAGATACGCAGTATTTT	CASSAGTSGRARDTQYF
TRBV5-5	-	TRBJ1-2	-	TGTGCCAGCAGCTCAGGCTTGGGAGGCTACACCTTC	CASSSGLGGYTF
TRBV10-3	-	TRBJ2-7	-	TGTGCCATCAGCGACCCTTCGACGACAGGCGGGGTATGGTACTTC	CAISDPSTTGGVWYF
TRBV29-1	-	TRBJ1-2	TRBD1	TGCAGCGTTGAAGATCCGGGACAGGGGTTCTATGGCTACACCTTC	CSVEDPGQGFYGYTF
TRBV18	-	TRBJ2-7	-	TGTGCCAGCTCACCACGTAGAGGGTACTCCTACGAGCAGTACTTC	CASSPRRGYSYEQYF
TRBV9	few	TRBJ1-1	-	TGTGCCAGCAGCGTACAGGACATGAACACTGAAGCTTTCTTT	CASSVQDMNTEAFF
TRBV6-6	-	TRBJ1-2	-	TGTGCCAGCAGCCCAGCTGGGGCTAACTATGGCTACACCTTC	CASSPAGANYGYTF
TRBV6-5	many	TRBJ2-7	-	TGTGCCAGCAGGCGCGGCCGAGGGCCGTACTACGAGCAGTACTTC	CASRRGRGPYYEQYF
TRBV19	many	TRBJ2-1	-	TGTGCCAGTAGTATAGACAGGGACCCCAACAATGAGCAGTTCTTC	CASSIDRDPNNEQFF
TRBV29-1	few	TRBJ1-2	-	TGCAGCGTCGCCCCCCCGGGGGGCTATGGCTACACCTTC	CSVAPPGGYGYTF
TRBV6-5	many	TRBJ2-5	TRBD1	TGTGCCAGCAGTTCGGACAGGGAAGAGACCCAGTACTTC	CASSSDREETQYF
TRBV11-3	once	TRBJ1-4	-	TGTGCCAGCAGCTTGGACGGTAATGAAAAACTGTTTTTT	CASSLDGNEKLFF
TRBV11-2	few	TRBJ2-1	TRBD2	TGTGCCAGCAGCGCCCCCGGGACTAGCGGGTCGGGGCAGTTCTTC	CASSAPGTSGSGQFF
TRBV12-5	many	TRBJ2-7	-	TGTGCTAGTGGTTTGTTTTTCAGGGAGCAGTACTTC	CASGLFFREQYF
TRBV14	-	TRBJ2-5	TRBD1	TGTGCCAGCAGCCAAGGGGGCGGACAGGCCCAGTACTTC	CASSQGGGQAQYF
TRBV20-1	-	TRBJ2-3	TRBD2	TGCAGTGCTAGAGACTCGGACCTCACGACTAGCGGGAGGGTAGATACGCAGTATTTT	CSARDSDLTTSGRVDTQYF
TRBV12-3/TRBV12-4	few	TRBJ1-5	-	TGTGCCAGCAGCCCCCCCGACAGGACCCAGCATTTT	CASSPPDRTQHF
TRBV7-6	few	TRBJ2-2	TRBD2	TGTGCCAGCAGCGGGACTAGCGGGAGGGCGCCCGGGGAGCTGTTTTTT	CASSGTSGRAPGELFF
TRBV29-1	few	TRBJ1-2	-	TGCAGCGTTCTCCAAGGAGGGTACTATGGCTACACCTTC	CSVLQGGYYGYTF
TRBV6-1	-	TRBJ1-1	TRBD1	TGTGCCAGCAGTGAAGGACAGGGGGTCGGGAACACTGAAGCTTTCTTT	CASSEGQGVGNTEAFF
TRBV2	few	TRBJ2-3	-	TGTGCCAGCAGTGTTGGAAGCACAGATACGCAGTATTTT	CASSVGSTDTQYF
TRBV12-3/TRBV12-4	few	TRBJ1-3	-	TGTGCCAGCAGCCGCTCTGGAAACACCATATATTTT	CASSRSGNTIYF